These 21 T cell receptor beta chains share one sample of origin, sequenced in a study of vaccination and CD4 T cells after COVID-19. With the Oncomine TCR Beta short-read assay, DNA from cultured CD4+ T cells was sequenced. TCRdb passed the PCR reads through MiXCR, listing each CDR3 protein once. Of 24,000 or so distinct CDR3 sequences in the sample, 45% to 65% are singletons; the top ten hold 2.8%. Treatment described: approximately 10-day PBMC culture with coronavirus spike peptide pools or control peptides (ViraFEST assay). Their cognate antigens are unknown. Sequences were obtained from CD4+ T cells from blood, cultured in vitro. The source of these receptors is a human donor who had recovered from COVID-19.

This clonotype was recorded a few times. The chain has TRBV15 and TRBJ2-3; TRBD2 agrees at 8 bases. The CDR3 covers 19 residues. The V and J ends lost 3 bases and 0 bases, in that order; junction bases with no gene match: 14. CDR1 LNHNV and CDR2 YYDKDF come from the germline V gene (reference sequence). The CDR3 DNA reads TGTGCCACCAGCAGGACGCTTAACGGGAGGGCCGTTAGCACAGATACGCAGTATTTT. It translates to CATSRTLNGRAVSTDTQYF.

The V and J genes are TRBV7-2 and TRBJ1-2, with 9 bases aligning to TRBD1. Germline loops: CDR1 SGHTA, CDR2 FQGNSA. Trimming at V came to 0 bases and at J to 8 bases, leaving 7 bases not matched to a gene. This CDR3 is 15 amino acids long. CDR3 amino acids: CASSLAQGQGRGYTF. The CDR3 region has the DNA TGTGCCAGCAGCTTAGCGCAGGGACAGGGTAGGGGCTACACCTTC.

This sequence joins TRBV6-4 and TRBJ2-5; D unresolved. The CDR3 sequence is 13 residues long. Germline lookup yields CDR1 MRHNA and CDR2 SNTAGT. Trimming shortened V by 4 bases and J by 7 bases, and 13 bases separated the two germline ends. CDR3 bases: TGTGCCAGCAGTGGCGACGAAGGAATGACCCAGTACTTC. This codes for CASSGDEGMTQYF.

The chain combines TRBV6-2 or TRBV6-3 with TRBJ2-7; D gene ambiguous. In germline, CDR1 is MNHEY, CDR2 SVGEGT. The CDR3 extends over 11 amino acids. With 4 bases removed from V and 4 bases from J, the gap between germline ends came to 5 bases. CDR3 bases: TGTGCCAGCAGTTCGCTATACGAGCAGTACTTC. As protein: CASSSLYEQYF.

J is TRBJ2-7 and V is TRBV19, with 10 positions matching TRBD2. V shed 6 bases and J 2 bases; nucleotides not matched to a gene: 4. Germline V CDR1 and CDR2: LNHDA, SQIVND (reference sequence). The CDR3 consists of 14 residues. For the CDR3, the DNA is TGTGCCAGTAGCACCCTAGCGGGGGCCTACGAGCAGTACTTC. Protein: CASSTLAGAYEQYF.

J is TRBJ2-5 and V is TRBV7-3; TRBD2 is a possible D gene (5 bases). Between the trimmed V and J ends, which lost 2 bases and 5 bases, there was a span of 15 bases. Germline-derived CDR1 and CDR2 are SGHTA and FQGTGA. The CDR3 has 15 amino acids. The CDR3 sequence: CASSLAGRAGETQYF. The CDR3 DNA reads TGTGCCAGCAGCTTAGCGGGTCGGGCCGGGGAGACCCAGTACTTC.

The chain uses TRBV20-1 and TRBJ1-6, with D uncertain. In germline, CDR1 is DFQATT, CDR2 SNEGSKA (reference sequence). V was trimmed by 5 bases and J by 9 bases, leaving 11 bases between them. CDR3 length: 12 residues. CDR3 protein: CSAAPDGSPLHF. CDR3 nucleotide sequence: TGCAGTGCTGCCCCGGATGGTTCACCCCTCCACTTT.

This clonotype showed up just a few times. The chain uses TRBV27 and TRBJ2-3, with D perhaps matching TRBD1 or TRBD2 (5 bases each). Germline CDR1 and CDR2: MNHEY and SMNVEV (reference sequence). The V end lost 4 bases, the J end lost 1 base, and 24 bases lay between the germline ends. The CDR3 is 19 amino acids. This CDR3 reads CASSSEYGRDARGTDTQYF. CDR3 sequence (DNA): TGTGCCAGCAGTTCCGAGTACGGCAGGGACGCACGAGGCACAGATACGCAGTATTTT.

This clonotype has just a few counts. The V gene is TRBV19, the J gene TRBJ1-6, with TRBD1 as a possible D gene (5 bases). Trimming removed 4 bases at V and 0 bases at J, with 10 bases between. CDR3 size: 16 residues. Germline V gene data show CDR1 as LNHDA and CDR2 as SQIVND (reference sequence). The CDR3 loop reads CASSRDASSYNSPLHF. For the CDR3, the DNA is TGTGCCAGTAGTAGGGACGCAAGCTCCTATAATTCACCCCTCCACTTT.

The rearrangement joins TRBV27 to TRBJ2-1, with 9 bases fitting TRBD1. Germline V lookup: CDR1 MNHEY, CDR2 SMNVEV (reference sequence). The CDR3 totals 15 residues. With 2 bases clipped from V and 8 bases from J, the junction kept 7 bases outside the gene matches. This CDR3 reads CASSLAWDRVYEQFF. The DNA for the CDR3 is TGTGCCAGCAGTTTAGCTTGGGACAGGGTGTATGAGCAGTTCTTC.

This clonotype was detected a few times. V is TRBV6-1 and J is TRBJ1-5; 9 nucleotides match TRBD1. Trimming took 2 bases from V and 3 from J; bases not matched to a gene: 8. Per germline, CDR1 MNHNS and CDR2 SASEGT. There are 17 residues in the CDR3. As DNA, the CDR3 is TGTGCCAGCAGTGAACGTCTCGGGACAGGGTTCAATCAGCCCCAGCATTTT. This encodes CASSERLGTGFNQPQHF.

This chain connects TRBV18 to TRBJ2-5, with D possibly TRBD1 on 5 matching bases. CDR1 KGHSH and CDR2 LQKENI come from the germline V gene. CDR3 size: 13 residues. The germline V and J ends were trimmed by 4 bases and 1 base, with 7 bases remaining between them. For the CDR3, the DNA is TGTGCCAGCTCACAGGACATCCAAGAGACCCAGTACTTC. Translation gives CASSQDIQETQYF.

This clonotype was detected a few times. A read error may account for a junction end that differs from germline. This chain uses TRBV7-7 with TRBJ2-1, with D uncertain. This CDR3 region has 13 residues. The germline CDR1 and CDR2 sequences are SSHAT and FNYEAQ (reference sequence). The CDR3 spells CASSFLGRNEQFF. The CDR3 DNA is TGTGCTAGCAGCTTCTTAGGGCGGAATGAGCAGTTCTTC.

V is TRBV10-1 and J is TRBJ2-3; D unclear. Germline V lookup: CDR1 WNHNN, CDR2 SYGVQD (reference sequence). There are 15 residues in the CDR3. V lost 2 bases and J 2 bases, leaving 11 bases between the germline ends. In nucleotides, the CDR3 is TGCGCCAGCAGTGAGGGGCCCGTGGTCACAGATACGCAGTATTTT. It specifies CASSEGPVVTDTQYF.

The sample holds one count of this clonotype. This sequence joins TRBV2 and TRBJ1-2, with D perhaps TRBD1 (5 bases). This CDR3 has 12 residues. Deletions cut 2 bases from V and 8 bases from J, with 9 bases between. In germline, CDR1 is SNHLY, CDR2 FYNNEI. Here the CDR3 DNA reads TGTGCCAGCAGTGAAAGGGCAGGGGGCTACACCTTC. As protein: CASSERAGGYTF.

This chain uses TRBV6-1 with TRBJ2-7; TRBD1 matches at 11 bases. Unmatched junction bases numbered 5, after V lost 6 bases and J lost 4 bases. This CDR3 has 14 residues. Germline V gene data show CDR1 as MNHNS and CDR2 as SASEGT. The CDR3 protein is CASRKGQGAYEQYF. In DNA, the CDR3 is TGTGCCAGCAGGAAAGGACAGGGGGCTTACGAGCAGTACTTC.

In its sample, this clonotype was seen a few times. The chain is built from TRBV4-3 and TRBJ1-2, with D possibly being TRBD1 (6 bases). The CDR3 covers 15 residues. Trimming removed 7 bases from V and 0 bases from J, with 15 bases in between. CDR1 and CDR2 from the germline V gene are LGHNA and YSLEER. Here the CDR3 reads CASTLDRSANYGYTF. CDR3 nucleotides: TGCGCCAGCACCCTCGACAGGTCTGCTAACTATGGCTACACCTTC.

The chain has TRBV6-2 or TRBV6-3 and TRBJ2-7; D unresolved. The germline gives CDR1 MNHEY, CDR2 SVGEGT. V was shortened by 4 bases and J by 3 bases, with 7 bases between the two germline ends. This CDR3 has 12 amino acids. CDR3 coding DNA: TGTGCCAGCAGTTGGGGTGTCTACGAGCAGTACTTC. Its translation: CASSWGVYEQYF.

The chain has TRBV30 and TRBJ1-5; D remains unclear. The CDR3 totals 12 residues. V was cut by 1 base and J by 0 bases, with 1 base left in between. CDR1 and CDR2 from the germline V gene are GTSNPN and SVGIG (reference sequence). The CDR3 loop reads CAWSASNQPQHF. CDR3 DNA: TGTGCCTGGAGTGCTAGCAATCAGCCCCAGCATTTT.

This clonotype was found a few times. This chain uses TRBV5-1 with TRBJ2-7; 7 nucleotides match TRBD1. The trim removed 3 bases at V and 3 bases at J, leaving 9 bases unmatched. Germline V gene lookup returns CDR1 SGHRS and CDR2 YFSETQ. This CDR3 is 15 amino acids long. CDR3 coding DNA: TGCGCCAGCAGCTCGATACCCGGGACAGACTACGAGCAGTACTTC. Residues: CASSSIPGTDYEQYF.

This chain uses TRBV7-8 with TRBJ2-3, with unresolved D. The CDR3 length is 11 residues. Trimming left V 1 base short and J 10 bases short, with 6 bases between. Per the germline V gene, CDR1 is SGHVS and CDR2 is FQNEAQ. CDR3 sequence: CASSLGEAQYF. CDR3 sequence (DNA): TGTGCCAGCAGCTTAGGCGAGGCGCAGTATTTT.